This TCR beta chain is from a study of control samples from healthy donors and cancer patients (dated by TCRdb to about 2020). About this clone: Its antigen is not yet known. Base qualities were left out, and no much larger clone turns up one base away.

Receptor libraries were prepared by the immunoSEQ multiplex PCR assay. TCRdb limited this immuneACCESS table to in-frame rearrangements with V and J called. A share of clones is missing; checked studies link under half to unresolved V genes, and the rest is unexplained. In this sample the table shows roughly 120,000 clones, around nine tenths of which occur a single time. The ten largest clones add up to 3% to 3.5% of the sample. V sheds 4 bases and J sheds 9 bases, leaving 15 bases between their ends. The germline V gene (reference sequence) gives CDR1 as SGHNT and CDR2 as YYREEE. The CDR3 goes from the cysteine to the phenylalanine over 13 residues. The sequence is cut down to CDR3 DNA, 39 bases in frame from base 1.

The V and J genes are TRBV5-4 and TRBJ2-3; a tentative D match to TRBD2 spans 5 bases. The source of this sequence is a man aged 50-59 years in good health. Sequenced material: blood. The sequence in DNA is TGTGCCAGCAGCCAGGTCCGGGGAGACACGCAGTATTTT. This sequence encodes CASSQVRGDTQYF.